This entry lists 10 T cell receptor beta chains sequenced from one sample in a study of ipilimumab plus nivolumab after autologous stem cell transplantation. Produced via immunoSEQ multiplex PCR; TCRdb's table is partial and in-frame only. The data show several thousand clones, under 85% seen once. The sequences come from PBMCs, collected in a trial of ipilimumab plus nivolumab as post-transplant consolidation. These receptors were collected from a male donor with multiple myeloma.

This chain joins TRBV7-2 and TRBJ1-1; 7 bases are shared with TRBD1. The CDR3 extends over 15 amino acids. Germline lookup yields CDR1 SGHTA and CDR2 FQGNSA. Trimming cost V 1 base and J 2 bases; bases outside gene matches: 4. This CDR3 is CASSLVPGGNTEAFF. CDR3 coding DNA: TGTGCCAGCAGCTTAGTGCCAGGGGGTAACACTGAAGCTTTCTTT.

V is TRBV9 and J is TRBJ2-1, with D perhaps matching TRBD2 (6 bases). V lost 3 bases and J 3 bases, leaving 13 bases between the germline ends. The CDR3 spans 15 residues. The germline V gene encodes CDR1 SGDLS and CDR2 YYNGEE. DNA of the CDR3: TGTGCCAGCAGCGCGCGCGGGACGGACTACAATGAGCAGTTCTTC. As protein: CASSARGTDYNEQFF. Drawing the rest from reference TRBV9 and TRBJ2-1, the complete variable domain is DSGVTQTPKHLITATGQRVTLRCSPRSGDLSVYWYQQSLDQGLQFLIQYYNGEERAKGNILERFSAQQFPDLHSELNLSSLELGDSALYFCASSARGTDYNEQFFGPGTRLTVL.

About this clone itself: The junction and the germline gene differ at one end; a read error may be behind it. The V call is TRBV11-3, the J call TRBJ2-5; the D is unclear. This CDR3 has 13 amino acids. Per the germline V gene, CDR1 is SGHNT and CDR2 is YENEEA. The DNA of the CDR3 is TGTGCCAGCAGCACCGGCCACCAAGAGGCCCAGTACTTC. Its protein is CASSTGHQEAQYF.

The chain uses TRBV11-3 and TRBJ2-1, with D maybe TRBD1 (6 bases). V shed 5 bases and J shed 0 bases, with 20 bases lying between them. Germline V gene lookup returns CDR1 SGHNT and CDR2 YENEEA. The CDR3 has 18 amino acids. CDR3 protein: CASSQSLQGDVSYNEQFF. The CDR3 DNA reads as TGTGCCAGCAGCCAGTCATTACAGGGAGATGTCTCCTACAATGAGCAGTTCTTC.

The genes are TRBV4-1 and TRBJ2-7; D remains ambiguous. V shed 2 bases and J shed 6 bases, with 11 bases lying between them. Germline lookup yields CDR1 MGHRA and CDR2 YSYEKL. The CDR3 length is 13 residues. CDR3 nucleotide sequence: TGCGCCAGCAGCCAAACGGACCTTCTCGAGCAGTACTTC. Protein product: CASSQTDLLEQYF.

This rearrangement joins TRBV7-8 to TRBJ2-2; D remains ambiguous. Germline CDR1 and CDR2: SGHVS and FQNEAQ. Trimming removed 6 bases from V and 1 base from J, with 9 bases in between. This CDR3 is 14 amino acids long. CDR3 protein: CASSRRVNTGELFF. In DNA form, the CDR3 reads TGTGCCAGCAGTCGACGGGTGAACACCGGGGAGCTGTTTTTT. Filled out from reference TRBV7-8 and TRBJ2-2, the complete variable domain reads GAGVSQSPRYKVAKRGQDVALRCDPISGHVSLFWYQQALGQGPEFLTYFQNEAQLDKSGLPSDRFFAERPEGSVSTLKIQRTQQEDSAVYLCASSRRVNTGELFFGEGSRLTVL.

The CDR3 protein is CASSGDRGLNTEAFF. The CDR3 nucleotides are TGTGCCAGCAGTGGGGACAGGGGCCTGAACACTGAAGCTTTCTTT. The rearrangement links TRBV6-4 to TRBJ1-1; TRBD1 matches 10 bases. Germline lookup yields CDR1 MRHNA and CDR2 SNTAGT. V trimming: 4 bases; J trimming: 0 bases; junction bases outside the gene matches: 2. CDR3 length: 15 residues.

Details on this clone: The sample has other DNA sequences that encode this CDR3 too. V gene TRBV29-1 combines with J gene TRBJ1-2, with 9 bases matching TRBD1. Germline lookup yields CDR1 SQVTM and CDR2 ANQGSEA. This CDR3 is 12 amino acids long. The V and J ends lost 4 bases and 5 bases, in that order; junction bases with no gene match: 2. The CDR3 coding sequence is TGCAGCGTTGGTGGGACAGGGTATGGCTACACCTTC. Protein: CSVGGTGYGYTF.

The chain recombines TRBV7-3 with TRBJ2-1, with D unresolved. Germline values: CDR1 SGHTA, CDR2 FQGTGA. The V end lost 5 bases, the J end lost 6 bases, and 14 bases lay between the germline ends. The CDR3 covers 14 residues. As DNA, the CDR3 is TGTGCCAGCAGCGCCGGTTGGGCTAGCAATGAGCAGTTCTTC. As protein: CASSAGWASNEQFF.

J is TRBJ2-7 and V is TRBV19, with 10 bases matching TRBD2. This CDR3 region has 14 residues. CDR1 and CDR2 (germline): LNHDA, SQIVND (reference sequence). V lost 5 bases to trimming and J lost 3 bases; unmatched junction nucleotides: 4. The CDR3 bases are TGTGCCAGTAGTCCAGGGACTAGCGACTACGAGCAGTACTTC. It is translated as CASSPGTSDYEQYF.